These T cell receptor beta chains were read from a single sample in a study of neoadjuvant anti-PD-1 for oral cavity cancer. The table came from immunoSEQ multiplex PCR; TCRdb's copy has only in-frame clones and leaves some out. The top ten hold just over 2.5% of the sample, which has around 62,000 clones, approximately 79% seen once. Specimen: PBMCs, collected before nivolumab (anti-PD-1) treatment. These receptors were taken from a person between 40 and 85 years old with oral cavity squamous cell carcinoma. The CDR3 runs from the conserved cysteine through the conserved F or W. Each record gives: V gene, J gene, CDR3 protein.

>TRBV19|TRBJ2-7
CASRTRGDRGRGYEQYF
>TRBV5-6|TRBJ1-1
CASSPRVGPSTEAFF
>TRBV5-4|TRBJ2-2
CASSLTTNTGELFF
>TRBV6-5|TRBJ1-5
CASSTGTSNQPQHF
>TRBV9|TRBJ1-2
CASSVDRLGNTF
>TRBV5-6|TRBJ1-1
CASSLWGARSDPEAFF
>TRBV5-1|TRBJ1-1
CASSLGGGNTEAFF
>TRBV27|TRBJ1-4
CASSSQKRTATNEKLFF
>TRBV7-8|TRBJ1-6
CASSLGLRGNSPLHF
>TRBV29-1|TRBJ1-2
CSGMLYSSSGENGYTF
>TRBV7-8|TRBJ2-5
CASSCRDRAFQETQYF
>TRBV5-1|TRBJ1-6
CASSASNSGTRYNSPLHF
>TRBV5-1|TRBJ2-1
CASSLGTVVGNEQFF
>TRBV14|TRBJ1-1
CASSQVQGLTEAFF
>TRBV5-6|TRBJ2-7
CASSSSGGYEQYF
>TRBV6-1|TRBJ1-6
CASSETTGGHNSPLHF
>TRBV28|TRBJ2-7
CASSVRGPEQYF
>TRBV13|TRBJ2-1
CASSSLPTSGNEQFF
>TRBV11-3|TRBJ1-6
CASSLLPFTRDPNSPLHF
>TRBV11-2|TRBJ2-3
CASSLVGGGDTQYF
>TRBV27|TRBJ1-1
CASSRDRQNTEAFF
>TRBV19|TRBJ1-2
CASQGQDVYGYTF
>TRBV6-1|TRBJ2-5
CASLMAGGVSETQYF
>TRBV6-1|TRBJ2-5
CASRVQGQETQYF
>TRBV11-3|TRBJ2-3
CASSAGGGPTDTQYF
>TRBV2|TRBJ2-3
CASSLGLATSTDTQYF
>TRBV5-4|TRBJ1-3
CASSLEVSGNTIYF
>TRBV19|TRBJ1-2
CASSITGGDYGYTF
>TRBV30|TRBJ2-7
CAWRLAGVNEQYF
>TRBV4-1|TRBJ2-7
CASSQDVSSAGVLNEQYF
>TRBV11-3|TRBJ1-1
CASSSGPNTEAFF
>TRBV7-9|TRBJ1-2
CASSLAEGTGNYGYTF
>TRBV28|TRBJ2-5
CASSSWGQGGETQYF
>TRBV5-1|TRBJ2-1
CASSPRTSGVNNEQFF
>TRBV9|TRBJ2-5
CASSVTSGSLQETQYF
>TRBV14|TRBJ1-1
CASSQQGIGTEAFF
>TRBV27|TRBJ1-1
CASSLGDRVRAEAFF
>TRBV11-2|TRBJ2-6
CASSFGGTYGANVLTF
>TRBV10-3|TRBJ2-1
CAIGEGLSYNEQFF
>TRBV7-9|TRBJ1-2
CASSYTGGMNGYTF
>TRBV2|TRBJ1-5
CASRRTAYSNQPQHF
>TRBV7-9|TRBJ1-1
CASSPLDSEAFF
>TRBV6-1|TRBJ1-4
CASSENIATNEKLFF
>TRBV7-9|TRBJ2-5
CASSPVGRREREETQYF
>TRBV6-1|TRBJ2-7
CASSETTGGYEQYF
>TRBV27|TRBJ2-7
CASTVGRGANEQYF
>TRBV28|TRBJ2-3
CASSLGYGFTDTQYF
>TRBV5-5|TRBJ2-7
CASSVRWEVSYEQYF
>TRBV28|TRBJ1-2
CASSPGDRGFYGYTF
>TRBV4-2|TRBJ2-7
CASSQDYVDEQYF
>TRBV10-2|TRBJ2-5
CASSPSSGSLVGETQYF
>TRBV6-1|TRBJ1-1
CASSEGGPTEAFF
>TRBV4-2|TRBJ1-1
CASSRASGYDTEAFF
>TRBV7-8|TRBJ2-7
CASSLVLGTSGYEQYF
>TRBV27|TRBJ2-7
CASSSTSYEQYF